The next 3 T cell receptor beta chains were all read from a single sample in a study of graft-versus-host responses after intestinal transplantation. The protocol was immunoSEQ multiplex PCR, while the TCRdb copy is restricted to in-frame clones and leaves out a portion. Of around 100,000 clones listed, 90% to 95% are singletons. No antigen has been assigned to these receptors. The sequencing here drew on unstimulated CD4+ T cells sorted from spleen or lymph node cells, taken before transplant. The source of these receptors is a human donor who was the organ donor for an intestinal transplant.

This clone was observed a single time. This chain connects TRBV6-5 to TRBJ1-1, with D perhaps matching TRBD1 (5 bases). V was pared by 4 bases and J by 4 bases, with 13 bases between. The CDR3 contains 14 residues. Germline V CDR1 and CDR2: MNHEY, SVGAGI. As DNA, the CDR3 is TGTGCCAGCAGTTTCCCCGGGAGGGGCACTGAAGCTTTCTTT. It is translated as CASSFPGRGTEAFF.

V gene TRBV19 combines with J gene TRBJ2-5; TRBD2 aligns across 10 bases. Germline CDR1 reads LNHDA; CDR2 reads SQIVND (reference sequence). Trimming took 6 bases from V and 4 from J; bases not matched to a gene: 11. This CDR3 has 16 residues. CDR3 region: CASSGTSVSRGETQYF. The CDR3 bases are TGTGCCAGTAGCGGGACTAGCGTTTCCCGGGGAGAGACCCAGTACTTC. Using reference TRBV19 and TRBJ2-5 for the parts outside the CDR3, the full variable domain is DGGITQSPKYLFRKEGQNVTLSCEQNLNHDAMYWYRQDPGQGLRLIYYSQIVNDFQKGDIAEGYSVSREKKESFPLTVTSAQKNPTAFYLCASSGTSVSRGETQYFGPGTRLLVL.

The chain links TRBV12-5 to TRBJ2-3; no firm D call. Per germline, CDR1 LGHNT and CDR2 FRNRAP. The CDR3 contains 14 residues. Between the trimmed V and J ends, which lost 2 bases and 2 bases, there was a span of 8 bases. The CDR3 loop reads CASGLQRITDTQYF. The CDR3 DNA reads TGTGCTAGTGGTTTGCAGCGAATCACAGATACGCAGTATTTT.